These T cell receptor beta chains were read from a single sample in a study of blood T cell repertoires in COVID-19. Data came from immunoSEQ multiplex PCR; TCRdb stores just in-frame clones and leaves some out. The sample consists of hundreds of thousands of clones, roughly 90% of them appearing once. The sequencing sample was made of PBMCs or T cells enriched from blood (not recorded which). All receptors come from a woman aged 45-59 years in a cohort exposed to, infected with or recovered from COVID-19 (not recorded which). CDR3s leave out the opening cysteine and the closing phenylalanine or tryptophan.

V: TRBV28; J: TRBJ2-2; CDR3: AIPGDRAAANTGELF
V: TRBV3-1/TRBV3-2; J: TRBJ2-1; CDR3: ASSQVAGSNNEQF
V: TRBV3-1/TRBV3-2; J: TRBJ1-6; CDR3: ASAPGTGWGHSPLH
V: TRBV7-2; J: TRBJ2-5; CDR3: ASSFRTIGETQY
V: TRBV4-2; J: TRBJ2-7; CDR3: ASSRQLGGYNDYEQY
V: TRBV4-3; J: TRBJ2-3; CDR3: ASSQDLGQGPDTQY
V: TRBV19; J: TRBJ2-6; CDR3: AIPAGLGSGANVLT
V: TRBV7-9; J: TRBJ1-5; CDR3: ASSLGSGSNQPQH
V: TRBV4-1; J: TRBJ2-6; CDR3: ASSQDGGAEANVLT
V: TRBV6-6; J: TRBJ1-2; CDR3: ASSYTGVDYGYT
V: TRBV12-3/TRBV12-4; J: TRBJ2-7; CDR3: ASRGGADYEQY
V: TRBV6-1; J: TRBJ1-3; CDR3: ASSGGDGTTGNTIY
V: TRBV24-1; J: TRBJ2-1; CDR3: ATSDSQTGDEQF
V: TRBV3-1/TRBV3-2; J: TRBJ1-1; CDR3: ASSHTQVTSEAF
V: TRBV4-1; J: TRBJ1-3; CDR3: ASSQGQRSSGNTIY
V: TRBV10-3; J: TRBJ1-5; CDR3: AISGEGGNQPQH
V: TRBV5-1; J: TRBJ1-6; CDR3: ASSLAGTAYNSPLH
V: TRBV7-2; J: TRBJ2-2; CDR3: ATAGTGVTGELF
V: TRBV24-1; J: TRBJ2-3; CDR3: ATSDRTGVSDTQY
V: TRBV7-8; J: TRBJ2-7; CDR3: ASSPLSGQVYEQY
V: TRBV19; J: TRBJ1-6; CDR3: ASSSQRRGRFSPLH
V: TRBV6-2/TRBV6-3; J: TRBJ2-7; CDR3: ASSWGGQGSDEQY
V: TRBV28; J: TRBJ1-6; CDR3: ASSFQGHPLH
V: TRBV7-8; J: TRBJ2-7; CDR3: ASSLAAGYEQY
V: TRBV5-1; J: TRBJ1-2; CDR3: ASSLQTGGIYGYT
V: TRBV5-1; J: TRBJ1-2; CDR3: ASSQGDRSSYGYT
V: TRBV7-9; J: TRBJ2-5; CDR3: ASSSTVNQETQY
V: TRBV10-3; J: TRBJ2-7; CDR3: AIRGDRVNEQY
V: TRBV4-3; J: TRBJ2-1; CDR3: ASSQFSGSNSYNEQF
V: TRBV3-1/TRBV3-2; J: TRBJ2-3; CDR3: ASSQREGADTQY
V: TRBV7-9; J: TRBJ2-1; CDR3: ASSPPAGDNEQF
V: TRBV5-1; J: TRBJ1-4; CDR3: ASSLAGTGGEKLF
V: TRBV19; J: TRBJ1-2; CDR3: ASSGQTHYGYT
V: TRBV7-2; J: TRBJ1-2; CDR3: ASSPYQGGEYYGYT
V: TRBV9; J: TRBJ1-5; CDR3: ASSATGTVNQPQH
V: TRBV6-5; J: TRBJ2-7; CDR3: ASRLGTGGSYEQY
V: TRBV3-1/TRBV3-2; J: TRBJ1-1; CDR3: ASSQDLTGGSTEAF